This T cell receptor beta chain was recorded in a study of neurological immune-mediated disorders. TCRdb itself ran the 5' RACE reads through MiXCR, one entry per CDR3 protein. Of approximately 45,000 distinct CDR3 sequences detected, roughly 13% appear once; the ten largest clones hold about 1.3%. This clonotype was counted ten times or more. V dropped 6 bases and J dropped 0; count of bases not matched to a gene: 6. Germline V gene data show CDR1 as DFQATT and CDR2 as SNEGSKA (reference sequence). The CDR3 has 15 amino acids. The sequence was obtained from a female donor in good health. Sequencing used PBMCs. V usage is TRBV20-1 and J usage is TRBJ2-7; TRBD2 agrees at 12 bases. CDR3 in DNA: TGCAGTGCCTGGACTAGCGGGACGAGCTCCTACGAGCAGTACTTC. This translates into CSAWTSGTSSYEQYF.